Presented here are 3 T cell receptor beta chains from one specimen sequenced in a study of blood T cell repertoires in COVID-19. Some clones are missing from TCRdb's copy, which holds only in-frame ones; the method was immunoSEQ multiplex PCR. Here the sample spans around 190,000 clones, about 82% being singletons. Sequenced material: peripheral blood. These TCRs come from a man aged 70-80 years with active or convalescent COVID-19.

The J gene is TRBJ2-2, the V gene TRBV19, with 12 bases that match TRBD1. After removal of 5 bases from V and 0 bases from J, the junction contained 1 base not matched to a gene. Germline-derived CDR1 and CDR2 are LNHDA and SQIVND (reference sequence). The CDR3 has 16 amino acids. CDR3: CASSRDRGPNTGELFF. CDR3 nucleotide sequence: TGTGCCAGTAGTCGGGACAGGGGGCCGAACACCGGGGAGCTGTTTTTT.

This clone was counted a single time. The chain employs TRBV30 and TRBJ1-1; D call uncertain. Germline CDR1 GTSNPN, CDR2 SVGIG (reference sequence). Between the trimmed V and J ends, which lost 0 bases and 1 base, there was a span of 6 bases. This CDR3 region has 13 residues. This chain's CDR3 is CAWSVNRNTEAFF. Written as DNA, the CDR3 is TGTGCCTGGAGTGTAAATAGGAACACTGAAGCTTTCTTT.

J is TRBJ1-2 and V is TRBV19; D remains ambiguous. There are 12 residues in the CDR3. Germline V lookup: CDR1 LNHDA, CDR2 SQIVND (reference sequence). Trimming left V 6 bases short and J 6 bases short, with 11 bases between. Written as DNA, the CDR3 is TGTGCCAGTAGGAACAGTCAGAATGGCTACACCTTC. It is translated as CASRNSQNGYTF.